Listed here are 27 T cell receptor beta chains from one sample, sequenced in a study of T cells in Graves' hyperthyroidism and ophthalmopathy. There were TCR beta CDR3 regions amplified from RNA transcripts. The HTBI primer set served for first-round RT-PCR of the TCR CDR3. TCRdb reanalysed the multiplex PCR reads using MiXCR and keeps one entry per CDR3 protein. The data hold roughly 720,000 distinct CDR3 sequences, with roughly 17% observed a single time. Source material: blood. The receptors derive from a man in his fifties with Graves' hyperthyroidism.

V is TRBV30 and J is TRBJ2-5; no reliable D call. This CDR3 spans 12 amino acids. The V end was cut by 0 bases, the J end by 3 bases, with 5 bases between. Germline loops: CDR1 GTSNPN, CDR2 SVGIG (reference sequence). The CDR3 DNA follows: TGTGCCTGGAGTGTTTGGAAAGAGACCCAGTACTTC. Amino acid sequence: CAWSVWKETQYF.

The gene calls are TRBV29-1 and TRBJ2-6; tentative D call: TRBD1 (5 bases). Germline CDR1 SQVTM, CDR2 ANQGSEA. The CDR3 loop spans 15 amino acids. Trimming took 7 bases from V and 0 from J, leaving 13 bases between them. CDR3 residues: CSASDSLSGANVLTF. CDR3 DNA sequence: TGCAGCGCCTCAGACAGCCTCTCTGGGGCCAACGTCCTGACTTTC.

The V gene is TRBV27, the J gene TRBJ2-7; D gene ambiguous. V dropped 4 bases and J dropped 6 bases, with 16 bases sitting between them. The CDR3 totals 14 residues. The V gene's germline CDR1 is MNHEY and CDR2 SMNVEV (reference sequence). CDR3 DNA: TGTGCCAGCAGTTCTCTCTCCGGATTTAGCGAGCAGTACTTC. Protein sequence: CASSSLSGFSEQYF.

This chain uses TRBV7-9 with TRBJ1-1; TRBD1 matches at 8 bases. From germline, CDR1 is SEHNR and CDR2 FQNEAQ (reference sequence). J gave up 1 base and V 4 bases, and 5 bases lay outside the gene matches. The CDR3 sequence is 15 residues long. For the CDR3, the DNA is TGTGCCAGCAGCTATAGTACAGGGGGGAACACTGAAGCTTTCTTT. It specifies CASSYSTGGNTEAFF. The whole variable domain, filled in from reference TRBV7-9 and TRBJ1-1, reads DTGVSQNPRHKITKRGQNVTFRCDPISEHNRLYWYRQTLGQGPEFLTYFQNEAQLEKSRLLSDRFSAERPKGSFSTLEIQRTEQGDSAMYLCASSYSTGGNTEAFFGQGTRLTVV.

In its sample, this clonotype was seen many times. The genes are TRBV7-9 and TRBJ2-3; 9 bases fit TRBD1. Germline values: CDR1 SEHNR, CDR2 FQNEAQ (reference sequence). The CDR3 sequence is 12 residues long. Trimming removed 3 bases from V and 9 bases from J; junction bases left unmatched: 1. DNA of the CDR3: TGTGCCAGCAGCTTGGGGACAGGGACGCAGTATTTT. Protein product: CASSLGTGTQYF.

This clonotype has only a few counts. V gene TRBV6-1 combines with J gene TRBJ1-4, with D possibly being TRBD1 (6 bases). V lost 6 bases and J lost 8, with 19 bases in between. This CDR3 has 15 amino acids. Germline V gene lookup returns CDR1 MNHNS and CDR2 SASEGT. CDR3 in DNA: TGTGCCAGCAGCCCATGGCAGGGGAGATCAGAAAAACTGTTTTTT. Its translation is CASSPWQGRSEKLFF.

Only a few counts were recorded for this clonotype. The gene calls are TRBV11-2 and TRBJ2-1; 7 bases fit TRBD2. V lost 1 base and J lost 9; bases outside the gene matches: 3. This CDR3 spans 13 amino acids. Germline V gene lookup returns CDR1 SGHAT and CDR2 FQNNGV. CDR3 loop: CASSLVQRGEQFF. The CDR3 region has the DNA TGTGCCAGCAGCTTAGTCCAGCGGGGTGAGCAGTTCTTC.

V usage is TRBV24-1 and J usage is TRBJ1-1; D ambiguous. Trimming removed 9 bases from V and 3 bases from J, with 16 bases in between. Germline V gives CDR1 KGHDR, CDR2 SFDVKD. This CDR3 has 14 residues. As DNA, the CDR3 is TGTGCCACCCGTACGGGCCTCTGGGACACTGAAGCTTTCTTT. Its translation: CATRTGLWDTEAFF.

At least ten counts were recorded for this clonotype. The chain combines TRBV6-2 or TRBV6-3 with TRBJ2-7, with D possibly TRBD2 on 5 matching bases. The CDR3 spans 17 residues. The ends were cut back, 2 bases at V and 2 bases at J, with 19 bases in the middle. The germline gives CDR1 MNHEY, CDR2 SVGEGT. This chain's CDR3 is CASSYETERTGTYEQYF. CDR3 DNA: TGTGCCAGCAGTTACGAGACGGAGCGGACTGGAACCTACGAGCAGTACTTC.

This clonotype was observed many times. The chain has TRBV13 and TRBJ2-5; the match to TRBD2 covers 7 bases. Germline V gene data show CDR1 as PRHDT and CDR2 as FYEKMQ (reference sequence). Trimming took 4 bases from V and 1 from J; bases not matched to a gene: 9. The CDR3 covers 16 residues. The CDR3 here is CASSSRVAGFQETQYF. The DNA for the CDR3 is TGTGCCAGCAGCTCTCGGGTAGCGGGTTTCCAAGAGACCCAGTACTTC.

This clonotype was seen repeatedly, ten times or more. The gene calls are TRBV7-8 and TRBJ2-1; the D gene is possibly TRBD2 (6 bases). The CDR3 loop spans 14 amino acids. V lost 6 bases and J 7 bases, leaving 16 bases between the germline ends. The germline V gene has CDR1 SGHVS and CDR2 FQNEAQ. CDR3 in amino acids: CASRPSGSGNEQFF. CDR3 bases: TGTGCCAGCAGACCAAGCGGGTCGGGTAATGAGCAGTTCTTC.

The V gene is TRBV4-2, the J gene TRBJ2-7, with D perhaps matching TRBD1 (6 bases). The CDR3 totals 16 residues. Germline CDR1 LGHNA, CDR2 YNFKEQ. The V end was cut by 1 base, the J end by 2 bases, with 15 bases between. CDR3 nucleotide sequence: TGTGCCAGCAGCCAAGGCCCCGGACAGCTAACCTACGAGCAGTACTTC. Translation: CASSQGPGQLTYEQYF.

The J gene is TRBJ1-2, the V gene TRBV19; the match to TRBD1 covers 10 bases. The V gene end was trimmed by 3 bases and the J gene end by 6 bases; junction bases not matched to a gene: 10. Looked up from germline, CDR1 is LNHDA and CDR2 is SQIVND (reference sequence). CDR3 size: 16 residues. Written as DNA, the CDR3 is TGTGCCAGTAGTATCATCTGGACAGGGGGAGCCCATGGCTACACCTTC. Its translation: CASSIIWTGGAHGYTF.

V usage is TRBV20-1 and J usage is TRBJ2-5; 10 bases align to TRBD2. This CDR3 is built from 15 residues. Germline-derived CDR1 and CDR2 are DFQATT and SNEGSKA (reference sequence). V was pared by 4 bases and J by 5 bases, with 10 bases of the junction left unmatched. The CDR3 region is CSAKGESGRVETQYF. CDR3 sequence (DNA): TGCAGTGCTAAAGGAGAAAGCGGGAGGGTCGAGACCCAGTACTTC.

This clonotype has ten or more counts. The rearrangement links TRBV7-2 to TRBJ2-7, with D possibly being TRBD1 or TRBD2 (5 bases each). The CDR3 has 13 residues. The ends were cut back, 0 bases at V and 6 bases at J, with 9 bases in the middle. In germline, CDR1 is SGHTA, CDR2 FQGNSA. The CDR3 region is CASSLATGREQYF. For the CDR3, the DNA is TGTGCCAGCAGCTTAGCTACGGGGCGCGAGCAGTACTTC.

The CDR3 reads CASSSRPGFEQYF. The CDR3 region has the DNA TGTGCCAGCAGCTCCCGCCCGGGTTTCGAGCAGTACTTC. This chain links TRBV7-6 with TRBJ2-7; D is uncertain. Germline loops: CDR1 SGHVS, CDR2 FNYEAQ. V lost 4 bases and J lost 6, with 13 bases in between. This CDR3 has 13 amino acids.

The chain joins TRBV10-1 to TRBJ2-7; the D gene is possibly TRBD2 (6 bases). Trimming removed 4 bases from V and 8 bases from J, with 15 bases in between. The CDR3 has 13 amino acids. Per the germline V gene, CDR1 is WNHNN and CDR2 is SYGVQD (reference sequence). CDR3 nucleotides: TGCGCCAGCAGTGGTAGCGGCCCGTGGAAGCAGTACTTC. Encoded protein: CASSGSGPWKQYF.

This clonotype was seen many times. The chain recombines TRBV12-3 or TRBV12-4 with TRBJ1-4; TRBD1 matches 10 bases. The length of the CDR3 is 14 residues. J lost 10 bases, V lost 5 bases, and 7 bases had no gene match. This CDR3 reads CASSAGTGVGKLFF. The CDR3 nucleotides are TGTGCCAGCAGTGCCGGGACAGGGGTTGGAAAACTGTTTTTT.

This clonotype was counted at least ten times. One junction end disagrees with the germline gene, perhaps due to a read error. In DNA form, the CDR3 reads TGTGCCAGCAGTAAGAACACTGAAGCTTTCTTT. It encodes CASSKNTEAFF. This chain connects TRBV19 to TRBJ1-1; the D is unclear. Per germline, CDR1 LNHDA and CDR2 SQIVND (reference sequence). The CDR3 is made up of 11 amino acids.

This rearrangement joins TRBV20-1 to TRBJ1-4, with D uncertain. Trimming stripped 1 base from V and 0 bases from J, with 18 bases between. CDR1 DFQATT and CDR2 SNEGSKA come from the germline V gene (reference sequence). The CDR3 is 18 residues long. The CDR3 region has the DNA TGCAGTGCTAGAGGGGGTCGGCAGGAAGGCTCAACTAATGAAAAACTGTTTTTT. Amino acid sequence: CSARGGRQEGSTNEKLFF.

The genes are TRBV20-1 and TRBJ2-7, with TRBD2 matching 10 bases. J was trimmed by 4 bases and V by 0 bases; bases with no gene match: 6. The CDR3 loop spans 15 amino acids. Germline loops: CDR1 DFQATT, CDR2 SNEGSKA (reference sequence). The CDR3 reads CSARDQRGGDYEQYF. DNA for the CDR3: TGCAGTGCTAGAGATCAGCGGGGGGGGGATTACGAGCAGTACTTC.

The chain carries TRBV12-1 and TRBJ2-3; TRBD1 is the table's D call and was not checked against the DNA. TRBV12-1 corresponds to a pseudogene. The CDR3 totals 17 residues. CDR3 in DNA: TGTGCCAGCAGCTTACGTCAGGGACAGCCAGTCACAGATACGCAGTATTTT. Its protein is CASSLRQGQPVTDTQYF.

The table lists this clonotype with many counts. The J gene is TRBJ1-1, the V gene TRBV30; TRBD1 matches 10 bases. V was pared by 1 base and J by 3 bases, with 8 bases of the junction left unmatched. Germline V gene lookup returns CDR1 GTSNPN and CDR2 SVGIG (reference sequence). The CDR3 sequence is 16 residues long. The CDR3 DNA is TGTGCCTGGAGTGGACAGGGGGCGATCATGGACACTGAAGCTTTCTTT. Translated, it gives CAWSGQGAIMDTEAFF. The variable domain in full, completed from reference TRBV30 and TRBJ1-1, reads SQTIHQWPATLVQPVGSPLSLECTVEGTSNPNLYWYRQAAGRGLQLLFYSVGIGQISSEVPQNLSASRPQDRQFILSSKKLLLSDSGFYLCAWSGQGAIMDTEAFFGQGTRLTVV.

A word on this clonotype: A single base separates this from a much larger clone, so it may be a read error. The chain is built from TRBV2 and TRBJ2-1; 12 nucleotides agree with TRBD2. Germline values: CDR1 SNHLY, CDR2 FYNNEI. The CDR3 consists of 14 residues. With 8 bases clipped from V and 9 bases from J, the junction kept 8 bases outside the gene matches. The CDR3 loop reads CASVSVTSGSEQFF. As DNA, the CDR3 is TGTGCCAGCGTGTCCGTGACTAGCGGGAGTGAGCAGTTCTTC.

This clonotype was detected a few times. The rearrangement joins TRBV20-1 to TRBJ2-1, with TRBD2 matching over 15 bases. The germline V gene has CDR1 DFQATT and CDR2 SNEGSKA (reference sequence). The junction had 10 bases not matched to a gene; V was cut back by 3 bases and J by 10 bases. CDR3 length equals 16 residues. The CDR3 bases are TGCAGTGCTAGGGCCTCGGGACTAGCGGGGGGTCGGGAGCAGTTCTTC. It codes for CSARASGLAGGREQFF.

The chain recombines TRBV10-3 with TRBJ2-5, with 7 bases lining up with TRBD1. This CDR3 has 14 amino acids. Germline CDR1 is ENHRY and CDR2 is SYGVKD. V gave up 6 bases and J gave up 5 bases; unmatched junction bases: 9. The chain's CDR3 is CAIRRTGESETQYF. In nucleotides, the CDR3 is TGTGCCATCAGACGAACAGGGGAGTCGGAGACCCAGTACTTC.

This clonotype was seen repeatedly, ten times or more. The rearrangement uses TRBV6-7 and TRBJ2-3, with TRBD2 identical over 16 bases. TRBV6-7 is an open reading frame, and its role is uncertain. Germline trimming cut 2 bases from V and 6 bases from J; bases unmatched to any gene: 8. The CDR3 spans 18 residues. CDR3 amino acids: CASSYPGLAGGPKDTQYF. The CDR3 coding sequence is TGTGCCAGCAGTTACCCGGGACTAGCGGGAGGGCCTAAGGATACGCAGTATTTT.